The 26 T cell receptor beta chains below all came from one sample that was sequenced in a study of T-cell memory formation after mild COVID-19. TCRdb used MiXCR to reprocess the 5' RACE reads, holding one entry per CDR3 protein. This sample has 250,000 to 400,000 distinct CDR3 sequences, with roughly an eighth found just once. Sequencing was done on a sample of PBMCs or a T cell subset sorted from them (not recorded which). The origin of the receptors is a man aged 18 to 29 who had mild COVID-19 (a few samples of this study predate the infection). Cell type and time point are not known.

The chain joins TRBV6-2 or TRBV6-3 to TRBJ2-7, with TRBD2 matching 8 bases. V trimming: 6 bases; J trimming: 6 bases; junction bases outside the gene matches: 10. The length of the CDR3 is 14 residues. The V gene's germline CDR1 is MNHEY and CDR2 SVGEGT. The CDR3 nucleotides are TGTGCCAGCAGCCTTGGGGCTAGCGGGTCCGAGCAGTACGTC. Protein sequence: CASSLGASGSEQYV.

Many counts were recorded for this clonotype. The CDR3 spells CASSSRQTEETQYF. In DNA, the CDR3 is TGTGCCAGCAGCTCCAGGCAAACTGAGGAGACCCAGTACTTC. The chain is built from TRBV11-2 and TRBJ2-5; D gene ambiguous. Germline assignment: CDR1 SGHAT and CDR2 FQNNGV. CDR3 size: 14 residues. Trimming removed 4 bases at V and 5 bases at J, with 14 bases between.

With respect to this clonotype: At one boundary the junction diverges from the germline segment, which might be a read error. The chain is built from TRBV29-1 and TRBJ2-3; 11 bases line up with TRBD2. This CDR3 comprises 13 residues. Germline V gene data show CDR1 as SQVTM and CDR2 as ANQGSEA. DNA of the CDR3: TGTACAGCTAGCGGGGGGCCCACAGATACGCAGTATTTT. This sequence encodes CTASGGPTDTQYF.

This clonotype has only a few counts. The chain has TRBV5-1 and TRBJ2-3, with TRBD2 matching 10 bases. Germline CDR1 is SGHRS and CDR2 is YFSETQ. V lost 3 bases, J lost 3 bases, and 7 bases stayed unmatched. The CDR3 covers 16 residues. Written as DNA, the CDR3 is TGCGCCAGCAGCTACGGAGCGGGGGGGCTGACAGATACGCAGTATTTT. Encoded protein: CASSYGAGGLTDTQYF.

The chain combines TRBV4-3 with TRBJ2-5; D uncertain. Trimming cost V 0 bases and J 4 bases, with 12 bases left between them. CDR1 and CDR2 (germline): LGHNA, YSLEER. This CDR3 is 15 amino acids long. The CDR3 reads CASSQELVRIETQYF. In DNA, the CDR3 is TGCGCCAGCAGCCAAGAGCTGGTCAGAATAGAGACCCAGTACTTC.

This clonotype has only a few counts. The chain is built from TRBV6-6 and TRBJ2-1; 10 nucleotides agree with TRBD2. CDR1 is MNHNY, CDR2 SVGAGI, per germline (reference sequence). This CDR3 comprises 17 residues. J lost 7 bases, V lost 2 bases, and 11 bases had no gene match. In nucleotides, the CDR3 is TGTGCCAGCAGTTACGAAAAGAAACTAGCGGGGCGAAATGAGCAGTTCTTC. Translating it yields CASSYEKKLAGRNEQFF.

This chain connects TRBV12-3 or TRBV12-4 to TRBJ2-5; 10 bases agree with TRBD2. Trimming cost V 2 bases and J 2 bases; bases outside gene matches: 8. CDR3 size: 17 residues. CDR3 sequence: CASSLFSGGLVQETQYF. CDR3 coding DNA: TGTGCCAGCAGTTTATTTAGCGGGGGGCTCGTACAAGAGACCCAGTACTTC.

This chain joins TRBV20-1 and TRBJ1-5; D perhaps matches TRBD1 (6 bases). Germline loops: CDR1 DFQATT, CDR2 SNEGSKA (reference sequence). V lost 7 bases, J lost 6 bases, and 16 bases lay in between. There are 13 residues in the CDR3. As DNA, the CDR3 is TGCAGTGTCCCACAGGGACCAGGTCAGCCCCAGCATTTT. Translation: CSVPQGPGQPQHF.

This clonotype has a handful of counts. The rearrangement joins TRBV12-3 or TRBV12-4 to TRBJ2-1; TRBD1 or TRBD2 may be the D gene (6 bases each). The V end was cut by 7 bases, the J end by 0 bases, with 13 bases between. This CDR3 has 15 residues. The CDR3 loop reads CASTWGASSYNEQFF. CDR3 sequence (DNA): TGTGCCAGCACCTGGGGGGCCAGCTCCTACAATGAGCAGTTCTTC.

This clonotype turned up a few times. CDR3 nucleotides: TGTGCCAGCAGCCCTACCCGATCCTACGAGCAGTACTTC. Translation: CASSPTRSYEQYF. V gene TRBV7-2 combines with J gene TRBJ2-7; D remains ambiguous. Germline CDR1 is SGHTA and CDR2 is FQGNSA. The CDR3 is made up of 13 amino acids. The V gene lost 5 bases and the J gene lost 1 base, with 9 bases spanning the gap. Filled out from reference TRBV7-2 and TRBJ2-7, the complete variable domain reads GAGVSQSPSNKVTEKGKDVELRCDPISGHTALYWYRQSLGQGLEFLIYFQGNSAPDKSGLPSDRFSAERTGGSVSTLTIQRTQQEDSAVYLCASSPTRSYEQYFGPGTRLTVT.

This clonotype occurred a few times. The chain employs TRBV7-6 and TRBJ1-2; D remains unclear. Germline V gene sequence: CDR1 SGHVS, CDR2 FNYEAQ. The V end lost 5 bases, the J end lost 1 base, and 8 bases lay between the germline ends. The CDR3 length is 13 residues. Here the CDR3 DNA reads TGTGCCAGCAGCCCACAGCATAACTATGGCTACACCTTC. Translating gives CASSPQHNYGYTF.

Only a few counts were recorded for this clonotype. The rearrangement joins TRBV20-1 to TRBJ2-5; the D gene is possibly TRBD1 (6 bases). With 5 bases removed from V and 1 base from J, the gap between germline ends came to 8 bases. Per germline, CDR1 DFQATT and CDR2 SNEGSKA (reference sequence). The CDR3 is 12 amino acids. DNA of the CDR3: TGCAGTGCTCGGGACACCCAAGAGACCCAGTACTTC. This gives the protein CSARDTQETQYF.

This clonotype was detected only a few times. The chain joins TRBV6-1 to TRBJ2-3; D might be TRBD1 (6 bases). Per germline, CDR1 MNHNS and CDR2 SASEGT. This CDR3 spans 14 amino acids. Trimming stripped 8 bases from V and 3 bases from J, with 15 bases between. In DNA form, the CDR3 reads TGTGCCAGCCAGTGGCAGGGGATAACAGATACGCAGTATTTT. Encoded protein: CASQWQGITDTQYF.

This clonotype was detected only a few times. V gene TRBV19 combines with J gene TRBJ2-1; perhaps TRBD2 as D (5 bases). The V gene's germline CDR1 is LNHDA and CDR2 SQIVND (reference sequence). Trimming shortened V by 6 bases and J by 0 bases, and 9 bases separated the two germline ends. The CDR3 covers 14 residues. The CDR3 DNA reads TGTGCCAGTAGAGGGAGTGTCTCCTACAATGAGCAGTTCTTC. It yields the protein CASRGSVSYNEQFF.

This clonotype was found a few times. This chain links TRBV4-1 with TRBJ2-2; D call uncertain. CDR3 length equals 14 residues. The V end was cut by 3 bases, the J end by 5 bases, with 10 bases between. Germline V gene sequence: CDR1 MGHRA, CDR2 YSYEKL. CDR3 sequence: CASSHPSRTGELFF. DNA of the CDR3: TGCGCCAGCAGCCACCCGAGTAGAACCGGGGAGCTGTTTTTT.

This clonotype has a handful of counts. The chain combines TRBV19 with TRBJ2-1; possible D gene TRBD1, 5 bases. Germline lookup yields CDR1 LNHDA and CDR2 SQIVND (reference sequence). The CDR3 runs to 13 residues. The V end was cut by 3 bases, the J end by 7 bases, with 10 bases between. Written as DNA, the CDR3 is TGTGCCAGTAGTATTGGGGCGATAAATGAGCAGTTCTTC. This gives the protein CASSIGAINEQFF.

The gene calls are TRBV20-1 and TRBJ2-7; 7 nucleotides line up with TRBD2. The germline V gene encodes CDR1 DFQATT and CDR2 SNEGSKA (reference sequence). The CDR3 is 15 amino acids. The CDR3 bases are TGCAGCCTACGTGGGGGGGGAAAGGGGACCTACGAGCAGTACTTC. Its protein product is CSLRGGGKGTYEQYF.

The chain joins TRBV20-1 to TRBJ1-2; D unclear. V dropped 4 bases and J dropped 1 base, with 13 bases sitting between them. The CDR3 sequence is 14 residues long. The germline V gene has CDR1 DFQATT and CDR2 SNEGSKA (reference sequence). For the CDR3, the DNA is TGCAGTGCTAAGGGCAGCTCCTATAACTATGGCTACACCTTC. It is translated as CSAKGSSYNYGYTF.

This clonotype was seen more than once but under ten times. The genes are TRBV18 and TRBJ1-2, with no clear D. V lost 1 base, J lost 2 bases, and 8 bases lay in between. Germline V gene sequence: CDR1 KGHSH, CDR2 LQKENI. The CDR3 runs 14 residues. CDR3 in DNA: TGTGCCAGCTCACCACGGACTACCAACTATGGCTACACCTTC. It encodes CASSPRTTNYGYTF.

A few counts support this clonotype. Sequence at one end of the junction differs from germline and may be a read error. The chain couples TRBV6-1 to TRBJ2-7; TRBD2 agrees at 10 bases. CDR3 size: 14 residues. Germline assignment: CDR1 MNHNS and CDR2 SASEGT. CDR3 protein: CASSEIPSGGLTSF. In DNA form, the CDR3 reads TGTGCCAGCAGTGAAATCCCTAGCGGGGGACTAACTTCCTTC.

The chain combines TRBV20-1 with TRBJ1-2; 9 nucleotides align to TRBD1. The CDR3 length is 14 residues. With V trimmed by 0 bases and J by 8 bases, 7 bases remained unmatched. From germline, CDR1 is DFQATT and CDR2 SNEGSKA (reference sequence). The DNA for the CDR3 is TGCAGTGCTAGAGATCCCGGGACAGGGAGCGGCTACACCTTC. Translated, it gives CSARDPGTGSGYTF.

The chain couples TRBV5-1 to TRBJ2-7, with a tentative D call TRBD2 (6 bases). The CDR3 runs to 14 residues. Trimming left V 4 bases short and J 3 bases short, with 14 bases between. Germline V gene lookup returns CDR1 SGHRS and CDR2 YFSETQ. CDR3 in amino acids: CASSVGDSNYEQYF. The CDR3, as DNA: TGCGCCAGCAGCGTAGGGGACTCGAACTACGAGCAGTACTTC.

This sequence joins TRBV5-1 and TRBJ1-1; a weak D match, TRBD1 (5 bases). This CDR3 comprises 17 residues. Germline assignment: CDR1 SGHRS and CDR2 YFSETQ. V lost 0 bases, J lost 1 base, and 16 bases lay in between. DNA of the CDR3: TGCGCCAGCAGCTTGGTAGCCCTTCTGGGGGAGAACACTGAAGCTTTCTTT. Translated, it gives CASSLVALLGENTEAFF.

The chain employs TRBV7-2 and TRBJ2-1; 9 nucleotides line up with TRBD2. CDR3 length: 16 residues. The germline V gene has CDR1 SGHTA and CDR2 FQGNSA. J lost 12 bases, V lost 1 base, and 13 bases had no gene match. CDR3 sequence reads: CASSLGPSGEPRGQFF. For the CDR3, the DNA is TGTGCCAGCAGCTTAGGCCCTAGCGGGGAGCCCAGGGGGCAGTTCTTC. Full variable domain (missing parts from reference TRBV7-2 and TRBJ2-1): GAGVSQSPSNKVTEKGKDVELRCDPISGHTALYWYRQSLGQGLEFLIYFQGNSAPDKSGLPSDRFSAERTGGSVSTLTIQRTQQEDSAVYLCASSLGPSGEPRGQFFGPGTRLTVL.

The CDR3 reads CSARGQGWEQYV. The CDR3 coding sequence is TGCAGTGCTAGGGGGCAGGGGTGGGAGCAGTACGTC. The chain carries TRBV20-1 and TRBJ2-7; the D gene is possibly TRBD1 (6 bases). V was trimmed by 3 bases and J by 7 bases, leaving 13 bases between them. This CDR3 is built from 12 residues. CDR1 is DFQATT and CDR2 is SNEGSKA in the germline V gene (reference sequence).

The table lists this clonotype with a few counts. The chain carries TRBV29-1 and TRBJ2-5; D remains unclear. Germline values: CDR1 SQVTM, CDR2 ANQGSEA. V was pared by 0 bases and J by 5 bases, with 10 bases between. The CDR3 is 13 amino acids. The CDR3 is CSVEDNFGETQYF. The DNA of the CDR3 is TGCAGCGTTGAAGATAACTTTGGGGAGACCCAGTACTTC.